In its sample, the clone carrying this T cell receptor (beta chain) was seen a few times. The antigen remains unidentified. TCRdb reanalysed the 5' RACE reads using MiXCR and keeps one entry per CDR3 protein. The sample has around 440,000 distinct CDR3 sequences, roughly 17% seen once. The source of the sample is a study of CD8 T cells in ankylosing spondylitis. General study results and limits: Significant enrichment of disease-linked clones was reportedly seen in matched ankylosing spondylitis synovial fluid. It appeared that ankylosing spondylitis blood was characterized by a TCR beta motif of several highly homologous variants.

The CDR3 has 15 amino acids. Germline V CDR1 and CDR2: SGHKS, YYEKEE (reference sequence). V lost 0 bases, J lost 4 bases, and 7 bases stayed unmatched. Specimen: blood, either unsorted or a sorted T cell fraction (not recorded which). This sequence was found in a male donor with ankylosing spondylitis. The V call is TRBV5-5, the J call TRBJ2-7; 7 bases are shared with TRBD1. The CDR3 is CASSLAGTDGYEQYF. CDR3 coding DNA: TGTGCCAGCAGCTTGGCCGGGACAGACGGTTACGAGCAGTACTTC.